This T cell receptor (beta chain) was identified in a study of T cells after yellow fever vaccination. Study-level results: Re-detected after boosting: most primary clones, 96% of CD4 and under 90% of CD8.

This clonotype was seen a handful of times. The antigen remains undetermined. The ends were cut back, 4 bases at V and 10 bases at J, with 15 bases in the middle. This CDR3 has 13 residues. Germline loops: CDR1 LGHNA, CDR2 YSLEER. From the 5' RACE reads, TCRdb called clonotypes with MiXCR, one entry per CDR3 protein. The data hold 300,000 to 350,000 distinct CDR3 sequences, with about 10% observed a single time. Specimen: CD4+ T cells sorted from PBMCs, collected 45 days after the yellow fever booster vaccination. This clonotype was sampled from a young man who received the YFV17D yellow fever vaccine. The chain is built from TRBV4-3 and TRBJ2-3, with D possibly TRBD2 on 6 matching bases. The CDR3 DNA reads as TGCGCCAGCAGCCCGAGGAGGGAAAGTCCGCAGTATTTT. The encoded protein is CASSPRRESPQYF.